This T cell receptor (beta chain) was obtained from a study of blood T cell repertoires in COVID-19. The overall study: Spain, Italy and the United States supplied samples that represented acute and convalescent COVID-19.

The germline V and J ends were trimmed by 5 bases and 7 bases, with 11 bases remaining between them. The CDR3 is 12 amino acids. The germline gives CDR1 MDHEN, CDR2 SYDVKM. In the authors' workflow: Estimated nucleated cell counts came from reference gene primer amplification. Data came from immunoSEQ multiplex PCR; TCRdb stores just in-frame clones and leaves some out. V and J calls and clone size come straight from that table; D and trimming were deduced from the DNA. The sample consists of approximately 310,000 clones, over 75% of them appearing once. The origin of this receptor is a man over 45 with active or convalescent COVID-19. This chain joins TRBV28 and TRBJ1-2, with D possibly TRBD1 on 6 matching bases. Sequences were obtained from peripheral blood. The chain's CDR3 is CASSANRVGYTF. In DNA, the CDR3 is TGTGCCAGCAGTGCAAACAGGGTTGGCTACACCTTC.